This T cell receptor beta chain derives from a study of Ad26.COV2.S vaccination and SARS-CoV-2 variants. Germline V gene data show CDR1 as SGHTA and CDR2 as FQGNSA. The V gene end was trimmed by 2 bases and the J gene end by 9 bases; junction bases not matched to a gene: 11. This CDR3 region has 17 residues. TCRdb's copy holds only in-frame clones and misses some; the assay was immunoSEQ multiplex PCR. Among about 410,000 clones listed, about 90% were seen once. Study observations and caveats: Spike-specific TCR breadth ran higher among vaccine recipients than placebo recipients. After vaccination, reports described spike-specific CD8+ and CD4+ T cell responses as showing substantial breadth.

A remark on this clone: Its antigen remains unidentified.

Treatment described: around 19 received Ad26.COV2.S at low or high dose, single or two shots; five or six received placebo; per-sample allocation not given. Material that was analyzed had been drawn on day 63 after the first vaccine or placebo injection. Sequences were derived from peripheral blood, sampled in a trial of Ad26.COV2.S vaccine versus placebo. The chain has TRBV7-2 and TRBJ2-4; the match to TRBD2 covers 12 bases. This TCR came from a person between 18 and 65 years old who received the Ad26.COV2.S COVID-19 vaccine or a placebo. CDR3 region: CASSLKRASGGASIQYF. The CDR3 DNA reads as TGTGCCAGCAGCTTAAAGAGGGCTAGCGGGGGGGCGAGCATTCAGTACTTC.